The sequence of this TCR beta chain was determined in a study of blood T cell repertoires in COVID-19. Authors' analysis steps: It was from reference gene primer amplification that nucleated cell counts were estimated. Measured with immunoSEQ multiplex PCR; TCRdb has only the in-frame clones, and not every one. V and J calls and clone size come straight from that table; D and trimming were deduced from the DNA. The data hold 170,000 or so clones, with approximately 81% observed a single time. V was shortened by 4 bases and J by 1 base, with 16 bases between the two germline ends. The CDR3 is made up of 16 amino acids. Germline V gene lookup returns CDR1 SGHDT and CDR2 YYEEEE.

Sequenced input: peripheral blood. This rearrangement joins TRBV5-6 to TRBJ2-3, with a weak D call TRBD2 (6 bases). The clonotype comes from a young man with active or convalescent COVID-19. CDR3 in amino acids: CASSPELAAGTDTQYF. DNA of the CDR3: TGTGCCAGCAGCCCCGAACTAGCTGCTGGCACAGATACGCAGTATTTT.